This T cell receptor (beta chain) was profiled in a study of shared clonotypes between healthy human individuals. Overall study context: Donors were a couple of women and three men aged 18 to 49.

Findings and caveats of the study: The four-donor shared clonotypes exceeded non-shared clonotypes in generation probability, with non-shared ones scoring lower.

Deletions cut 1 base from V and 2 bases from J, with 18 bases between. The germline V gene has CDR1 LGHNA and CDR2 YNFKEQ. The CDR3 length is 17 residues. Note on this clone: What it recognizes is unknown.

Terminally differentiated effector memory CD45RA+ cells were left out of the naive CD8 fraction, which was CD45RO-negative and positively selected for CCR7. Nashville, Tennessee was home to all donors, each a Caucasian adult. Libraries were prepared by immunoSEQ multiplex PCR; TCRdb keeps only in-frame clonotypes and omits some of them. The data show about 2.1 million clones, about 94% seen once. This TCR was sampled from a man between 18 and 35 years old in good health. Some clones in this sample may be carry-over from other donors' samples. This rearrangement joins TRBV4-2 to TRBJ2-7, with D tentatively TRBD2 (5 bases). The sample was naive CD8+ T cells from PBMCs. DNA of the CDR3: TGTGCCAGCAGCCAAGCTCCCGAAGGACTCCTACCCTACGAGCAGTACTTC. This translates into CASSQAPEGLLPYEQYF.